The 11 T cell receptor beta chains below come from one sample, sequenced in a study of T-cell reconstitution after alpha-beta-depleted transplantation in children. During its preparation, the TCRbeta library received unique molecular identifiers. TCRdb re-called the PCR reads through MiXCR, storing one row per CDR3 protein. The table records around 600,000 distinct CDR3 sequences, under 30% of them present only once. The specimen comprised PBMCs, mostly from graft donor cells, sampled 360 days after TCRalphabeta/CD19-depleted stem cell transplant. The source is a boy under two years old who had a stem cell transplant for acute myeloid leukemia, so the T cells may come from the graft donor.

The table lists this clonotype with a count of one. V gene TRBV7-9 combines with J gene TRBJ2-7; D is unclear. The germline V gene has CDR1 SEHNR and CDR2 FQNEAQ (reference sequence). V shed 1 base and J shed 1 base, with 14 bases lying between them. The CDR3 has 16 amino acids. CDR3 loop: CASSLDGRTGSYEQYV. CDR3 DNA: TGTGCCAGCAGCTTAGACGGCAGGACCGGGTCCTACGAGCAGTACGTC.

At least ten counts were recorded for this clonotype. The chain employs TRBV7-2 and TRBJ1-4, with D maybe TRBD1 (5 bases). The CDR3 is made up of 14 amino acids. Trimming shortened V by 6 bases and J by 8 bases, and 16 bases separated the two germline ends. Germline CDR1 is SGHTA and CDR2 is FQGNSA. DNA for the CDR3: TGTGCCAGCAGTTATAGGGGAGCGAGGGAAAAACTGTTTTTT. Translation gives CASSYRGAREKLFF.

There are a few counts of this clonotype. V gene TRBV20-1 combines with J gene TRBJ2-7; maybe TRBD2 (6 bases). The CDR3 has 13 residues. V was shortened by 2 bases and J by 6 bases, with 14 bases between the two germline ends. Germline V gives CDR1 DFQATT, CDR2 SNEGSKA (reference sequence). CDR3 residues: CSARPVEGSEQYF. CDR3 nucleotide sequence: TGCAGTGCTAGACCCGTGGAGGGGTCCGAGCAGTACTTC.

The sample holds a few counts of this clonotype. The chain links TRBV5-1 to TRBJ1-1; D may be TRBD1 (6 bases). Germline CDR1 and CDR2: SGHRS and YFSETQ. The ends were cut back, 0 bases at V and 3 bases at J, with 12 bases in the middle. CDR3 length equals 15 residues. CDR3 in amino acids: CASSLAGVRDTEAFF. The CDR3, as DNA: TGCGCCAGCAGCTTGGCAGGGGTGAGGGACACTGAAGCTTTCTTT. Supplemented by reference TRBV5-1 and TRBJ1-1, the full variable domain reads KAGVTQTPRYLIKTRGQQVTLSCSPISGHRSVSWYQQTPGQGLQFLFEYFSETQRNKGNFPGRFSGRQFSNSRSEMNVSTLELGDSALYLCASSLAGVRDTEAFFGQGTRLTVV.

This clonotype appeared a few times. This chain joins TRBV29-1 and TRBJ1-1; TRBD1 might be the D (5 bases). Germline V gene data show CDR1 as SQVTM and CDR2 as ANQGSEA. V lost 8 bases to trimming and J lost 6 bases, with 16 bases between them. This CDR3 has 12 amino acids. The CDR3 region has the DNA TGCAGCTCCTCAGCGGGGGGAGCTGAAGCTTTCTTT. This encodes CSSSAGGAEAFF.

The table lists this clonotype with a few counts. The V and J genes are TRBV7-6 and TRBJ2-3; TRBD2 matches 8 bases. The junction had 6 bases not matched to a gene; V was cut back by 0 bases and J by 4 bases. The CDR3 sequence is 16 residues long. Germline assignment: CDR1 SGHVS and CDR2 FNYEAQ. CDR3 in amino acids: CASSLAFPGGPDTQYF. CDR3 DNA sequence: TGTGCCAGCAGCTTAGCCTTCCCGGGGGGGCCAGATACGCAGTATTTT.

This clonotype was observed many times. The rearrangement joins TRBV28 to TRBJ2-3; 10 bases match TRBD2. Losses at the gene ends were 5 bases for V and 2 bases for J; bases not matched to a gene: 7. The length of the CDR3 is 16 residues. The germline CDR1 and CDR2 sequences are MDHEN and SYDVKM. CDR3: CASSLRTSGYTDTQYF. CDR3 bases: TGTGCCAGCAGTCTCCGGACTAGCGGATACACAGATACGCAGTATTTT. The complete variable domain, with remaining parts taken from reference TRBV28 and TRBJ2-3, reads DVKVTQSSRYLVKRTGEKVFLECVQDMDHENMFWYRQDPGLGLRLIYFSYDVKMKEKGDIPEGYSVSREKKERFSLILESASTNQTSMYLCASSLRTSGYTDTQYFGPGTRLTVL.

The chain uses TRBV21-1 and TRBJ2-3; the table's D call of TRBD1 was not tested on the DNA. TRBV21-1 is a pseudogene locus. The CDR3 runs 13 residues. The CDR3 region has the DNA TGTGCCTCCCATGGGGACCCCACAGATACGCAGTATTTT. Its translation: CASHGDPTDTQYF.

CDR3 residues: CSARDPGKGAHTEAFF. The CDR3 nucleotides read TGCAGTGCTAGAGATCCCGGCAAGGGGGCACACACTGAAGCTTTCTTT. The rearrangement links TRBV20-1 to TRBJ1-1, with 7 nucleotides matching TRBD1. Per germline, CDR1 DFQATT and CDR2 SNEGSKA (reference sequence). V was clipped by 0 bases and J by 3 bases; unmatched bases: 10. This CDR3 region has 16 residues.

This clonotype was counted ten times or more. The chain recombines TRBV6-1 with TRBJ1-1; D ambiguous. The CDR3 length is 15 residues. Looked up from germline, CDR1 is MNHNS and CDR2 is SASEGT. V was clipped by 5 bases and J by 4 bases, with 17 bases between them. In DNA form, the CDR3 reads TGTGCCAGCAGTCCACGGGCAGGAAGAGGCACTGAAGCTTTCTTT. Translation: CASSPRAGRGTEAFF.

This clonotype occurred many times. This chain joins TRBV11-2 and TRBJ2-7; 7 positions agree with TRBD1. Germline CDR1 SGHAT, CDR2 FQNNGV. V gave up 0 bases and J gave up 3 bases; unmatched junction bases: 8. This CDR3 has 16 residues. CDR3 region: CASSLDIGQDYYEQYV. The CDR3 DNA follows: TGTGCCAGCAGCTTAGATATAGGACAGGATTACTACGAGCAGTACGTC.